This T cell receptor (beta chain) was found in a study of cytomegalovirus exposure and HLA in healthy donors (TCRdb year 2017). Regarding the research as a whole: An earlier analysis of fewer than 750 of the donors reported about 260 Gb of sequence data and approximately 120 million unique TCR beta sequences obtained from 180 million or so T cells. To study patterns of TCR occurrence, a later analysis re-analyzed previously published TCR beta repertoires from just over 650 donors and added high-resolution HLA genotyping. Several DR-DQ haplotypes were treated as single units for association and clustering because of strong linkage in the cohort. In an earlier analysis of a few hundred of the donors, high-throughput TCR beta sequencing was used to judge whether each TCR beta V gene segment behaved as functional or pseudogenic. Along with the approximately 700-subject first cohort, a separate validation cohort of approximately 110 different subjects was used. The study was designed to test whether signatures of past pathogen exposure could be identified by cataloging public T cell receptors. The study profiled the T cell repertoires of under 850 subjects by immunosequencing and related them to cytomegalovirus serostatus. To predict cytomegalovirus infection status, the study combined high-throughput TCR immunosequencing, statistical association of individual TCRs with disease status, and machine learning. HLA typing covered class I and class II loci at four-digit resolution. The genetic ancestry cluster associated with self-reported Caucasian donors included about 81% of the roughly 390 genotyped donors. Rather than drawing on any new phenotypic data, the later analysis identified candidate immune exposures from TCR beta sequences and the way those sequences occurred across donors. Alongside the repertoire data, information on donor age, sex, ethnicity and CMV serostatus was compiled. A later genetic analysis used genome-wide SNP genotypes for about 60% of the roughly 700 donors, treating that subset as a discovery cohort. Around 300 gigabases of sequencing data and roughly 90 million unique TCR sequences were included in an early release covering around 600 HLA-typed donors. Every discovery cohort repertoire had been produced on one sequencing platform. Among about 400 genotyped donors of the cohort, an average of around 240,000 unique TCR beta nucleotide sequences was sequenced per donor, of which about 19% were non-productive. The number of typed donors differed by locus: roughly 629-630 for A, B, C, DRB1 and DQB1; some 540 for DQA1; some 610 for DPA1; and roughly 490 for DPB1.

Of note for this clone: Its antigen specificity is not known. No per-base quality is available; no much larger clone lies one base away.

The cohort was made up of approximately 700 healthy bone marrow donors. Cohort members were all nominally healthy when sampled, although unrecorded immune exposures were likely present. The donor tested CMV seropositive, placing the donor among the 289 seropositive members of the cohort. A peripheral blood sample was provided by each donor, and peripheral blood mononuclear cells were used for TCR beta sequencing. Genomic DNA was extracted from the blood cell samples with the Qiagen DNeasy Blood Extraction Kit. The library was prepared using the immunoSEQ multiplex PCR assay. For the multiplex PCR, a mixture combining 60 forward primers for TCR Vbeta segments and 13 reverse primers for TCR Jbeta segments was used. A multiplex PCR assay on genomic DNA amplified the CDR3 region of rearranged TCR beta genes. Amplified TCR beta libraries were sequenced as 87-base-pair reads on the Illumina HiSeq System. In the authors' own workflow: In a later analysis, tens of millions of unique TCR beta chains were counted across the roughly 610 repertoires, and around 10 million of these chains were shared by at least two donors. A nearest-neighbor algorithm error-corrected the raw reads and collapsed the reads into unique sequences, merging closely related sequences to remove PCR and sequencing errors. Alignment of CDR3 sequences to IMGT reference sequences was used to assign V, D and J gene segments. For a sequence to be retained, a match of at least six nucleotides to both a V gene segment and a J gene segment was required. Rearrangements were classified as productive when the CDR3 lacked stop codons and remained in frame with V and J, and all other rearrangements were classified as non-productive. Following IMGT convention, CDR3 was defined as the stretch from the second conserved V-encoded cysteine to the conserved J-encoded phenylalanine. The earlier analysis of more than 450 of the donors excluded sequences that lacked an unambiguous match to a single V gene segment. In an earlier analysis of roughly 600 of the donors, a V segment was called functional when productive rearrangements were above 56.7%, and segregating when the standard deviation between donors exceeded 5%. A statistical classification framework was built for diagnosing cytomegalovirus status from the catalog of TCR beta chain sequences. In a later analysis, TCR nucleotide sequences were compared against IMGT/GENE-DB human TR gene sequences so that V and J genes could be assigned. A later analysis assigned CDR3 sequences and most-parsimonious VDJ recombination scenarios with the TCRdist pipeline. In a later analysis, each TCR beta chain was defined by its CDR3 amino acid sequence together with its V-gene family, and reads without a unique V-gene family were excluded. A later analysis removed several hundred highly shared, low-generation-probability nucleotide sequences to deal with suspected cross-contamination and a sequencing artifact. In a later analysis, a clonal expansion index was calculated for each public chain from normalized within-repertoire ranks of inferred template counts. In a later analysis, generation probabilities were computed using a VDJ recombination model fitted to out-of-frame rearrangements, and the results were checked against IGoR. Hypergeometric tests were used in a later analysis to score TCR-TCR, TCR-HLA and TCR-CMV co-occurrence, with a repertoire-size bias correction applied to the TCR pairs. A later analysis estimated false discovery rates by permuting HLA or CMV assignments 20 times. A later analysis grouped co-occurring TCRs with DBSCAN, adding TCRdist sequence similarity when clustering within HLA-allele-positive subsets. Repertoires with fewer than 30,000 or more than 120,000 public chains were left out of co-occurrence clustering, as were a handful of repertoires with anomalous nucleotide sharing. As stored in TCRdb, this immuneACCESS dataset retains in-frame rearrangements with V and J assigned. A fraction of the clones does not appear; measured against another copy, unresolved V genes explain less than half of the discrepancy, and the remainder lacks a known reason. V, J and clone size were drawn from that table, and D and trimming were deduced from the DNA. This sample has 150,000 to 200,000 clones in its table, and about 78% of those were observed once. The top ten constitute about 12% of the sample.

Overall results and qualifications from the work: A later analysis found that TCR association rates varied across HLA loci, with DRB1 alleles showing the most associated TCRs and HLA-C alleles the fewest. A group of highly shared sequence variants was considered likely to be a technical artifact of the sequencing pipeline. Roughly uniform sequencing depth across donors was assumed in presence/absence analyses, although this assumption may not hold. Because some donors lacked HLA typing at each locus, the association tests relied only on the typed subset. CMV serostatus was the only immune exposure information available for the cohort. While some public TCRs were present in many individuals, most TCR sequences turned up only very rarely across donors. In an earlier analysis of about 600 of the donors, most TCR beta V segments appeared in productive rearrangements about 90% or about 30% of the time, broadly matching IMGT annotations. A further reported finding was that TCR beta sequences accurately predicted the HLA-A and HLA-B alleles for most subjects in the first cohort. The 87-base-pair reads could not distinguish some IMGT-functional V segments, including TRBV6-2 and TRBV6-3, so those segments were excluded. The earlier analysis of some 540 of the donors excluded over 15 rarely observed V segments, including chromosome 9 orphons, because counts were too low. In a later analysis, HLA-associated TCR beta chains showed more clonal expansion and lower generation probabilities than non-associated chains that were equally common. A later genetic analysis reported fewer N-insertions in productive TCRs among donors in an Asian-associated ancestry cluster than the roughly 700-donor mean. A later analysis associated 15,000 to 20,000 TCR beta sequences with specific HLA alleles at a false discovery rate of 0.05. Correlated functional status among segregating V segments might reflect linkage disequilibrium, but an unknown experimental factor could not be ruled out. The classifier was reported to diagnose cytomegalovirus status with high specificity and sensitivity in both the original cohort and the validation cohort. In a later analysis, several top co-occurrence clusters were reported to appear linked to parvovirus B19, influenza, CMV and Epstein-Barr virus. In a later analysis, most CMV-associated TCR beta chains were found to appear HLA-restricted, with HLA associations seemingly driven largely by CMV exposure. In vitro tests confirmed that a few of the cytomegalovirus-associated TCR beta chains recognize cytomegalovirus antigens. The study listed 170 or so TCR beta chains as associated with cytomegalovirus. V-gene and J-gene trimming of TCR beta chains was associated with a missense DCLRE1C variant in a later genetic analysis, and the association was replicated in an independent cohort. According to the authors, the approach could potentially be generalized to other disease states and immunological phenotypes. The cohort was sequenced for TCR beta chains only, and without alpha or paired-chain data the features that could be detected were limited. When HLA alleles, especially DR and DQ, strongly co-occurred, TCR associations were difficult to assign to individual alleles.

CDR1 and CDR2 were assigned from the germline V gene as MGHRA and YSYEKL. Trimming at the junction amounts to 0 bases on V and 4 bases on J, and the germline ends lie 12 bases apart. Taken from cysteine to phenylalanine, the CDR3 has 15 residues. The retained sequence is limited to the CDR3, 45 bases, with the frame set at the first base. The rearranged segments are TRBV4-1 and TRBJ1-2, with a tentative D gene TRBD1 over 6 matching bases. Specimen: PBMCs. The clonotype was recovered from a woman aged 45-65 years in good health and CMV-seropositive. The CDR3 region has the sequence CASSQDWGGPYGYTF. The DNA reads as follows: TGCGCCAGCAGCCAAGACTGGGGGGGCCCCTATGGCTACACCTTC.